Below, 18 T cell receptor beta chains from the same sample are listed, as sequenced in a study of T cells in tuberculosis. Data came from immunoSEQ multiplex PCR; TCRdb stores just in-frame clones and leaves some out. The sample contains around 43,000 clones, approximately 95% of which appear only once. The sequenced sample consisted of PBMCs. The receptors here all came from a donor between 10 and 35 years old with latent tuberculosis or without tuberculosis infection.

This CDR3 reads CASGAGNDQPQHF. DNA for the CDR3: TGTGCCAGCGGAGCGGGGAACGATCAGCCCCAGCATTTT. The chain joins TRBV7-8 to TRBJ1-5; D unclear. V lost 8 bases, J lost 5 bases, and 13 bases lay in between. Germline V gene data show CDR1 as SGHVS and CDR2 as FQNEAQ. There are 13 residues in the CDR3.

The CDR3: CASSPTGLDNQYSTTGELFF. The DNA of the CDR3 is TGTGCCAGCTCACCCACAGGGTTGGATAACCAGTACTCGACCACCGGGGAGCTGTTTTTT. J is TRBJ2-2 and V is TRBV18; D perhaps matches TRBD1 (6 bases). The germline V gene has CDR1 KGHSH and CDR2 LQKENI. V dropped 3 bases and J dropped 4 bases, with 27 bases sitting between them. The CDR3 is 20 residues long.

This chain connects TRBV19 to TRBJ1-6, with a tentative D call TRBD1 (6 bases). V was pared by 4 bases and J by 4 bases, with 14 bases between. CDR1 LNHDA and CDR2 SQIVND come from the germline V gene (reference sequence). CDR3 length: 16 amino acids. The CDR3 loop is CASSTRDTGYNSPLHF. The CDR3 DNA follows: TGTGCCAGTAGTACGAGGGACACCGGATATAATTCACCCCTCCACTTT.

The gene calls are TRBV10-3 and TRBJ1-2; 7 bases map to TRBD1. Germline-derived CDR1 and CDR2 are ENHRY and SYGVKD. The CDR3 extends over 15 amino acids. Trimming took 7 bases from V and 4 from J; bases not matched to a gene: 12. The CDR3 nucleotides are TGTGCCATCACGAAGCTTCCGGGACAGCTCTATGGCTACACCTTC. Amino acids: CAITKLPGQLYGYTF.

CDR3: CASSSSIRGGGTDTQYF. In DNA, the CDR3 is TGTGCCAGCAGTAGCAGTATTCGGGGGGGCGGCACAGATACGCAGTATTTT. The chain is built from TRBV14 and TRBJ2-3; TRBD2 agrees at 8 bases. The CDR3 totals 17 residues. J gave up 1 base and V 6 bases, and 12 bases lay outside the gene matches. Germline lookup yields CDR1 SGHDN and CDR2 FVKESK. Using reference TRBV14 and TRBJ2-3 for the parts outside the CDR3, the full variable domain is EAGVTQFPSHSVIEKGQTVTLRCDPISGHDNLYWYRRVMGKEIKFLLHFVKESKQDESGMPNNRFLAERTGGTYSTLKVQPAELEDSGVYFCASSSSIRGGGTDTQYFGPGTRLTVL.

The V call is TRBV28, the J call TRBJ2-2, with 9 nucleotides matching TRBD1. The CDR3 has 15 amino acids. The V and J ends lost 7 bases and 6 bases, in that order; junction bases with no gene match: 9. Germline loops: CDR1 MDHEN, CDR2 SYDVKM. The CDR3: CASTIRDREAGELFF. CDR3 bases: TGTGCCAGCACAATCCGGGACAGGGAGGCCGGGGAGCTGTTTTTT.

This chain uses TRBV7-6 with TRBJ1-2; perhaps TRBD1 as D (5 bases). V dropped 1 base and J dropped 2 bases, with 11 bases sitting between them. The length of the CDR3 is 15 residues. CDR1 is SGHVS, CDR2 FNYEAQ, per germline. CDR3 DNA sequence: TGTGCCAGCAGCTTAGGGTGGGGGGGGAACTATGGCTACACCTTC. Residues: CASSLGWGGNYGYTF.

The genes are TRBV2 and TRBJ2-2; D might be TRBD2 (5 bases). V lost 4 bases and J lost 6, with 9 bases in between. This CDR3 spans 13 amino acids. In germline, CDR1 is SNHLY, CDR2 FYNNEI. The CDR3 DNA reads as TGTGCCAGCAGTGTTAGACTATCCGGGGAGCTGTTTTTT. Translating gives CASSVRLSGELFF.

V and J are TRBV28 and TRBJ1-2, with D uncertain. Germline lookup yields CDR1 MDHEN and CDR2 SYDVKM. V was shortened by 1 base and J by 4 bases, with 13 bases between the two germline ends. The CDR3 consists of 15 residues. The CDR3 region has the DNA TGTGCCAGCAGTTTATCAGGAGGTCTTACCTATGGCTACACCTTC. Amino acid sequence: CASSLSGGLTYGYTF.

V usage is TRBV5-1 and J usage is TRBJ2-3, with 7 bases aligning to TRBD2. V lost 0 bases, J lost 2 bases, and 6 bases stayed unmatched. Germline V gene sequence: CDR1 SGHRS, CDR2 YFSETQ. The CDR3 extends over 16 amino acids. The CDR3: CASSLEASGHTDTQYF. The CDR3 DNA is TGCGCCAGCAGCTTGGAGGCTAGCGGCCACACAGATACGCAGTATTTT.

Written as DNA, the CDR3 is TGTGCCAGCAGGAAAGGGAAGGGGACTAGCACAGATACGCAGTATTTT. It translates to CASRKGKGTSTDTQYF. The chain carries TRBV7-9 and TRBJ2-3, with D possibly being TRBD2 (6 bases). V lost 6 bases, J lost 0 bases, and 16 bases lay in between. The V gene's germline CDR1 is SEHNR and CDR2 FQNEAQ (reference sequence). This CDR3 region has 16 residues.

V usage is TRBV30 and J usage is TRBJ2-7; 9 nucleotides agree with TRBD1. V lost 7 bases to trimming and J lost 5 bases; unmatched junction nucleotides: 6. The V gene's germline CDR1 is GTSNPN and CDR2 SVGIG (reference sequence). There are 12 residues in the CDR3. The CDR3 bases are TGTGCCTATACAGGGGGCGGCCACGAGCAGTACTTC. Translating gives CAYTGGGHEQYF. The entire variable domain, with the rest obtained from reference TRBV30 and TRBJ2-7, is as follows: SQTIHQWPATLVQPVGSPLSLECTVEGTSNPNLYWYRQAAGRGLQLLFYSVGIGQISSEVPQNLSASRPQDRQFILSSKKLLLSDSGFYLCAYTGGGHEQYFGPGTRLTVT.

The rearrangement links TRBV2 to TRBJ1-2, with TRBD1 matching over 8 bases. Unmatched junction bases numbered 7, after V lost 5 bases and J lost 5 bases. Germline V CDR1 and CDR2: SNHLY, FYNNEI. This CDR3 comprises 14 residues. In DNA, the CDR3 is TGTGCCAGCAGTCAAGACAGGGGATCATATGGCTACACCTTC. Translation gives CASSQDRGSYGYTF.

The chain has TRBV5-4 and TRBJ2-3; D not certain. The germline V and J ends were trimmed by 0 bases and 1 base, with 9 bases remaining between them. This CDR3 has 15 residues. Germline CDR1 and CDR2: SGHNT and YYREEE (reference sequence). The CDR3 DNA reads as TGTGCCAGCAGCTTGGTCCTTGAGGGCACAGATACGCAGTATTTT. Translated: CASSLVLEGTDTQYF.

The chain links TRBV2 to TRBJ1-5; 8 bases map to TRBD1. The CDR3 length is 14 residues. The V and J ends lost 6 bases and 4 bases, in that order; junction bases with no gene match: 5. CDR1 and CDR2 (germline): SNHLY, FYNNEI. CDR3 DNA sequence: TGTGCCAGCAGACCGGGACAGGTAAATCAGCCCCAGCATTTT. Its protein product is CASRPGQVNQPQHF.

The chain carries TRBV5-1 and TRBJ2-1, with 7 bases fitting TRBD2. The CDR3 runs 14 residues. V shed 3 bases, J shed 4 bases, and the junction held 4 bases outside the gene matches. The germline V gene has CDR1 SGHRS and CDR2 YFSETQ. CDR3 in amino acids: CASSSERGYNEQFF. The CDR3 bases are TGCGCCAGCAGCTCGGAGCGGGGATACAATGAGCAGTTCTTC.

The chain carries TRBV19 and TRBJ1-2; 7 bases line up with TRBD1. This CDR3 spans 15 amino acids. The V segment lost 2 bases and the J segment 4 bases; nucleotides outside the gene matches: 7. In germline, CDR1 is LNHDA, CDR2 SQIVND (reference sequence). Here the CDR3 DNA reads TGTGCCAGTAGTATAACTCAGGGACAGACCTATGGCTACACCTTC. It codes for CASSITQGQTYGYTF.

This sequence joins TRBV10-2 and TRBJ1-1; 9 bases map to TRBD1. This CDR3 contains 15 residues. The junction had 3 bases not matched to a gene; V was cut back by 3 bases and J by 1 base. Germline CDR1 and CDR2: WSHSY and SAAADI. This CDR3 reads CASSEPGQGNTEAFF. CDR3 nucleotides: TGCGCCAGCAGTGAACCGGGACAGGGGAACACTGAAGCTTTCTTT.